Only one count was recorded for the clone carrying this T cell receptor (beta chain). The data stem from a study of shared clonotypes between healthy human individuals. V lost 1 base and J 2 bases, leaving 8 bases between the germline ends. CDR3 length equals 14 residues. In germline, CDR1 is MNHNS, CDR2 SASEGT. Sequencing was performed with immunoSEQ multiplex PCR; in TCRdb, only in-frame clones are kept and a portion is missing. The sample contains about 1.5 million clones, roughly 97% of which appear only once. This chain uses TRBV6-1 with TRBJ1-1; D gene ambiguous. This receptor was obtained from a man aged 30 to 45 in good health. The sequenced sample consisted of naive CD4+ T cells sorted from blood. Indicated subset: CD45RA+ positively selected. CDR3 DNA: TGTGCCAGCAGTGAAGGAGCCCGTAACACTGAAGCTTTCTTT. Its translation is CASSEGARNTEAFF.